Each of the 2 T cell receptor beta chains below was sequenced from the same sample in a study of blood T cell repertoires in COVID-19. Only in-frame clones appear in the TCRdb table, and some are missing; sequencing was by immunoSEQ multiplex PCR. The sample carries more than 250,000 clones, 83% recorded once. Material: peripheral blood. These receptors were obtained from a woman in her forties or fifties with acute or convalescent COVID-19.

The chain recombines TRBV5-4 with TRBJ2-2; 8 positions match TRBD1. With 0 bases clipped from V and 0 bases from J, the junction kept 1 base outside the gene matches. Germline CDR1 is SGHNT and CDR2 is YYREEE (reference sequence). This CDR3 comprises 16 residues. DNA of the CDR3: TGTGCCAGCAGCTTGGGGACAGGGACGAACACCGGGGAGCTGTTTTTT. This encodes CASSLGTGTNTGELFF. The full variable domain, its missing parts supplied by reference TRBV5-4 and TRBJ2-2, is ETGVTQSPTHLIKTRGQQVTLRCSSQSGHNTVSWYQQALGQGPQFIFQYYREEENGRGNFPPRFSGLQFPNYSSELNVNALELDDSALYLCASSLGTGTNTGELFFGEGSRLTVL.

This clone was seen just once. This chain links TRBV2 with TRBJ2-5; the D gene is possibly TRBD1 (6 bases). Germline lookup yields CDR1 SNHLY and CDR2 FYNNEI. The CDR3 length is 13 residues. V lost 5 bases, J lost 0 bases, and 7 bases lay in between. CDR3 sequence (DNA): TGTGCCAGCAGTCGGGACAACCAAGAGACCCAGTACTTC. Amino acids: CASSRDNQETQYF.